Presented here are 31 T cell receptor beta chains from one specimen sequenced in a study of memory CD4+ T cells and cytomegalovirus serostatus. The assay was immunoSEQ multiplex PCR, and TCRdb's table has in-frame clones only and misses some. Of approximately 60,000 clones in the sample, about 68% were seen once. The sort gate was single viable CD3+CD4+CD8-CD45RO+ cells for memory CD4+ T cells. The specimen was memory CD4+ T cells from blood. These receptors came from an adult in good health and CMV-seropositive.

V gene TRBV14 combines with J gene TRBJ2-5, with D possibly called TRBD1 or TRBD2 (5 bases each). In germline, CDR1 is SGHDN, CDR2 FVKESK. The V and J ends lost 4 bases and 2 bases respectively, with 14 bases between them. CDR3 length: 15 residues. The CDR3 DNA reads as TGTGCCAGCAGCCCCCAGGGACGGGCGCAAGAGACCCAGTACTTC. Translation: CASSPQGRAQETQYF. The full variable domain, its missing parts supplied by reference TRBV14 and TRBJ2-5, is EAGVTQFPSHSVIEKGQTVTLRCDPISGHDNLYWYRRVMGKEIKFLLHFVKESKQDESGMPNNRFLAERTGGTYSTLKVQPAELEDSGVYFCASSPQGRAQETQYFGPGTRLLVL.

This clone was observed a few times. The chain combines TRBV10-3 with TRBJ1-2; D call uncertain. CDR1 is ENHRY, CDR2 SYGVKD, per germline. This CDR3 is built from 14 residues. The V end was cut by 10 bases, the J end by 4 bases, with 19 bases between. The CDR3 DNA reads as TGTGCCACCAGGATGGAGGCGATGGGCTATGGCTACACCTTC. It encodes CATRMEAMGYGYTF.

V gene TRBV6-6 combines with J gene TRBJ1-3; D perhaps matches TRBD1 (6 bases). The CDR3 is 16 amino acids. V was clipped by 5 bases and J by 2 bases, with 16 bases between them. Germline CDR1 MNHNY, CDR2 SVGAGI (reference sequence). The CDR3 DNA sequence: TGTGCCAGCAGTCCACAACAGGGTAAACCTGGAAACACCATATATTTT. Protein: CASSPQQGKPGNTIYF.

On this clone: One base away lies a much larger clone, so this may be a sequencing read error. The chain joins TRBV5-4 to TRBJ2-2; D gene ambiguous. V dropped 0 bases and J dropped 1 base, with 4 bases sitting between them. Germline V gene sequence: CDR1 SGHNT, CDR2 YYREEE (reference sequence). This CDR3 has 14 amino acids. CDR3 in amino acids: CASSLGGNTGELFF. In DNA, the CDR3 is TGTGCCAGCAGCTTGGGGGGGAACACCGGGGAGCTGTTTTTT.

The chain uses TRBV11-2 and TRBJ1-2; no definite D call. CDR3 length: 15 residues. In germline, CDR1 is SGHAT, CDR2 FQNNGV. Trimming shortened V by 5 bases and J by 6 bases, and 19 bases separated the two germline ends. Here the CDR3 DNA reads TGTGCCAGCAGCCCCCCCGTCGAGTACAGAGATGGCTACACCTTC. Its translation: CASSPPVEYRDGYTF.

The chain is built from TRBV5-1 and TRBJ2-7, with D unclear. The V gene's germline CDR1 is SGHRS and CDR2 YFSETQ. V gave up 0 bases and J gave up 3 bases, with 28 bases separating them. CDR3 length: 20 residues. Here the CDR3 reads CASSLDRCRWHYLKHYEQYV. The DNA for the CDR3 is TGCGCCAGCAGCTTGGATCGGTGCCGGTGGCACTACTTAAAACACTACGAGCAGTACGTC.

The chain couples TRBV5-6 to TRBJ1-2; TRBD1 aligns across 9 bases. V dropped 2 bases and J dropped 8; count of bases not matched to a gene: 7. Germline CDR1 and CDR2: SGHDT and YYEEEE. The CDR3 runs to 14 residues. The CDR3 DNA follows: TGTGCCAGCAGCTTTGCGGACAGGGGTCGGGGCTACACCTTC. Translating gives CASSFADRGRGYTF. The full variable domain, in which reference TRBV5-6 and TRBJ1-2 provide the parts outside the CDR3, is DAGVTQSPTHLIKTRGQQVTLRCSPKSGHDTVSWYQQALGQGPQFIFQYYEEEERQRGNFPDRFSGHQFPNYSSELNVNALLLGDSALYLCASSFADRGRGYTFGSGTRLTVV.

The rearrangement uses TRBV4-3 and TRBJ1-2, with D uncertain. In germline, CDR1 is LGHNA, CDR2 YSLEER. Trimming took off 1 base at V and 4 bases at J, with 7 bases between the two ends. The CDR3 is 13 amino acids. CDR3 sequence (DNA): TGCGCCAGCAGCCAAGCAGTAACCTATGGCTACACCTTC. This codes for CASSQAVTYGYTF.

This clone was counted once. The rearrangement links TRBV11-2 to TRBJ2-2, with D perhaps TRBD1 (5 bases). With 6 bases removed from V and 5 bases from J, the gap between germline ends came to 16 bases. Germline V gene sequence: CDR1 SGHAT, CDR2 FQNNGV. The CDR3 runs 15 residues. This CDR3 reads CASRRELAGTGELFF. CDR3 coding DNA: TGTGCCAGCAGAAGAGAATTAGCAGGGACCGGGGAGCTGTTTTTT.

A few counts support this clone. V and J are TRBV18 and TRBJ1-2, with D perhaps TRBD1 (5 bases). CDR3 length: 16 amino acids. CDR1 and CDR2 (germline): KGHSH, LQKENI. The ends were cut back, 4 bases at V and 6 bases at J, with 21 bases in the middle. The CDR3 DNA follows: TGTGCCAGCTCACTCGACGTCGAGTTTCGGGGCGATGGCTACACCTTC. Translation: CASSLDVEFRGDGYTF.

The chain links TRBV7-3 to TRBJ2-2, with a possible D match to TRBD1 (6 bases). With 4 bases removed from V and 6 bases from J, the gap between germline ends came to 9 bases. The germline V gene encodes CDR1 SGHTA and CDR2 FQGTGA. The CDR3 has 13 amino acids. CDR3 nucleotides: TGTGCCAGCAGCTCCACAGGGCCCGGGGAGCTGTTTTTT. This gives the protein CASSSTGPGELFF.

CDR3 residues: CASSPPEGGASYTF. CDR3 in DNA: TGTGCCAGCTCACCACCCGAAGGGGGAGCGAGCTACACCTTC. V gene TRBV18 combines with J gene TRBJ1-2; possible D gene TRBD1, 6 bases. Looked up from germline, CDR1 is KGHSH and CDR2 is LQKENI. This CDR3 is 14 amino acids long. V was shortened by 0 bases and J by 9 bases, with 14 bases between the two germline ends.

The chain has TRBV4-1 and TRBJ1-2; 9 bases are shared with TRBD1. The CDR3 sequence is 15 residues long. The V and J ends lost 4 bases and 2 bases, in that order; junction bases with no gene match: 5. From germline, CDR1 is MGHRA and CDR2 YSYEKL. This chain's CDR3 is CASSRGTGGNYGYTF. The DNA of the CDR3 is TGCGCCAGCAGCCGAGGTACAGGGGGCAACTATGGCTACACCTTC.

This chain connects TRBV18 to TRBJ2-7; 8 positions match TRBD1. From germline, CDR1 is KGHSH and CDR2 LQKENI. The CDR3 sequence is 17 residues long. With V trimmed by 3 bases and J by 1 base, 11 bases remained unmatched. The CDR3 DNA reads TGTGCCAGCTCACCCGGCAGTTCCGGGACAGGATCCTACGAGCAGTACTTC. It codes for CASSPGSSGTGSYEQYF.

The J gene is TRBJ1-4, the V gene TRBV6-6, with D tentatively TRBD1 (6 bases). CDR1 is MNHNY and CDR2 is SVGAGI in the germline V gene (reference sequence). The germline V and J ends were trimmed by 4 bases and 8 bases, with 17 bases remaining between them. The CDR3 is 15 residues long. The CDR3, as DNA: TGTGCCAGCAGTTGGGGGAACAGGGAGGGAGAAAAACTGTTTTTT. This translates into CASSWGNREGEKLFF.

The rearrangement links TRBV19 to TRBJ1-2, with D tentatively TRBD1 (5 bases). This CDR3 comprises 15 residues. The V gene lost 3 bases and the J gene lost 0 bases, with 11 bases spanning the gap. Germline loops: CDR1 LNHDA, CDR2 SQIVND (reference sequence). The CDR3 loop is CASSMGDGSNYGYTF. CDR3 nucleotide sequence: TGTGCCAGTAGTATGGGGGACGGGTCTAACTATGGCTACACCTTC.

This clone was detected once. V usage is TRBV7-2 and J usage is TRBJ2-2; TRBD2 agrees at 7 bases. In germline, CDR1 is SGHTA, CDR2 FQGNSA. This CDR3 has 15 amino acids. V was pared by 1 base and J by 5 bases, with 4 bases of the junction left unmatched. In nucleotides, the CDR3 is TGTGCCAGCAGCTTAGGTGGGAGGGAAACCGGGGAGCTGTTTTTT. Protein sequence: CASSLGGRETGELFF.

This clone was seen only once. This sequence joins TRBV15 and TRBJ2-7; possibly TRBD1 or TRBD2 for D (6 bases each). The germline V gene has CDR1 LNHNV and CDR2 YYDKDF (reference sequence). Trimming removed 0 bases at V and 2 bases at J, with 20 bases between. This CDR3 region has 18 residues. The CDR3 here is CATSRDPVNGGLPYEQYF. The CDR3 coding sequence is TGTGCCACCAGCAGAGATCCCGTTAACGGGGGCCTCCCCTACGAGCAGTACTTC.

This chain joins TRBV5-1 and TRBJ1-2; TRBD1 agrees at 9 bases. The V gene's germline CDR1 is SGHRS and CDR2 YFSETQ. V dropped 4 bases and J dropped 4; count of bases not matched to a gene: 11. The CDR3 contains 16 residues. CDR3 sequence (DNA): TGCGCCAGCAGCACCGGGGACAGGGACGCCCGCTATGGCTACACCTTC. It translates to CASSTGDRDARYGYTF.

There are a few counts of this clone. The V call is TRBV10-3, the J call TRBJ1-2; D is perhaps TRBD1 (6 bases). Germline CDR1 is ENHRY and CDR2 is SYGVKD. V was cut by 10 bases and J by 6 bases, with 21 bases left in between. CDR3 size: 14 residues. This CDR3 is CATRDTKASDGYTF. The DNA of the CDR3 is TGTGCCACCCGGGACACCAAGGCCAGTGATGGCTACACCTTC.

The chain has TRBV11-1 and TRBJ2-5; D call uncertain. With 4 bases removed from V and 6 bases from J, the gap between germline ends came to 15 bases. Germline V gene data show CDR1 as SGHAT and CDR2 as FQDESV (reference sequence). This CDR3 comprises 14 residues. Here the CDR3 reads CASSCTYTKKTQYF. DNA for the CDR3: TGTGCCAGCAGCTGCACATACACCAAGAAGACCCAGTACTTC.

The chain joins TRBV4-2 to TRBJ2-3; D may be TRBD1 (6 bases). The V and J ends lost 0 bases and 2 bases respectively, with 12 bases between them. CDR3 length: 16 residues. Germline CDR1 is LGHNA and CDR2 is YNFKEQ. As DNA, the CDR3 is TGTGCCAGCAGCCAAGACTGGAAGGGGGACACAGATACGCAGTATTTT. It is translated as CASSQDWKGDTDTQYF.

The CDR3 loop reads CASSGTSGADTQYF. In DNA, the CDR3 is TGTGCCAGCAGTGGGACTAGCGGAGCAGATACGCAGTATTTT. V and J are TRBV11-2 and TRBJ2-3; 11 bases are shared with TRBD2. CDR1 is SGHAT, CDR2 FQNNGV, per germline. Unmatched junction bases numbered 3, after V lost 6 bases and J lost 4 bases. The CDR3 runs 14 residues.

V gene TRBV19 combines with J gene TRBJ2-1; the D gene is possibly TRBD2 (5 bases). V was pared by 3 bases and J by 1 base, with 16 bases between. The CDR3 sequence is 17 residues long. Germline assignment: CDR1 LNHDA and CDR2 SQIVND (reference sequence). The CDR3 DNA reads as TGTGCCAGTAGTATGGTGATTGTTGGCGGGTCCTACAATGAGCAGTTCTTC. It translates to CASSMVIVGGSYNEQFF.

The V and J genes are TRBV18 and TRBJ1-1; 7 bases map to TRBD1. The ends lost 1 base at V and 8 bases at J; junction bases unmatched: 7. The CDR3 consists of 14 residues. CDR1 and CDR2 (germline): KGHSH, LQKENI. CDR3 bases: TGTGCCAGCTCACCACAGGGGACAGCGACCGAAGCTTTCTTT. Amino acids: CASSPQGTATEAFF.

The gene calls are TRBV18 and TRBJ1-1; perhaps TRBD1 as D (6 bases). V lost 7 bases, J lost 4 bases, and 13 bases lay in between. This CDR3 is 13 amino acids long. In germline, CDR1 is KGHSH, CDR2 LQKENI. CDR3 DNA: TGTGCCAGCTTACAGGGACATGGCACTGAAGCTTTCTTT. As protein: CASLQGHGTEAFF.

The V and J genes are TRBV19 and TRBJ2-3; possibly TRBD2 for D (5 bases). Germline values: CDR1 LNHDA, CDR2 SQIVND (reference sequence). Deletions cut 7 bases from V and 1 base from J, with 9 bases between. There are 13 residues in the CDR3. The CDR3: CASNQRGTDTQYF. CDR3 coding DNA: TGTGCCAGTAATCAGAGGGGCACAGATACGCAGTATTTT.

This clone occurred a few times. The chain carries TRBV6-5 and TRBJ1-3; maybe TRBD1 (5 bases). The CDR3 sequence is 16 residues long. Trimming shortened V by 1 base and J by 0 bases, and 10 bases separated the two germline ends. The germline V gene encodes CDR1 MNHEY and CDR2 SVGAGI. CDR3 protein: CASSYWDPNSGNTIYF. In nucleotides, the CDR3 is TGTGCCAGCAGTTACTGGGACCCGAACTCTGGAAACACCATATATTTT.

The CDR3 DNA is TGTGCCACCAGCAGAGCGGCTAGCGCTAATGAGCAGTTCTTC. Translation gives CATSRAASANEQFF. The V and J genes are TRBV15 and TRBJ2-1; maybe TRBD2 (6 bases). This CDR3 is 14 amino acids long. The V gene's germline CDR1 is LNHNV and CDR2 YYDKDF (reference sequence). V was shortened by 1 base and J by 7 bases, with 11 bases between the two germline ends.

The V and J genes are TRBV21-1 and TRBJ2-3; the table calls TRBD1, which could not be checked here. TRBV21-1 is a pseudogene. The CDR3 consists of 17 residues. The CDR3 nucleotides are TGTGCCAGCAGCCGACGAGAACAGGGAACCATCACAGATACGCAGTATTTT. Translation: CASSRREQGTITDTQYF.

The chain employs TRBV6-6 and TRBJ2-1; D possibly uses TRBD1 or TRBD2 (5 bases each). The ends were cut back, 5 bases at V and 7 bases at J, with 15 bases in the middle. The length of the CDR3 is 14 residues. Per the germline V gene, CDR1 is MNHNY and CDR2 is SVGAGI (reference sequence). The CDR3 loop is CASSASGRSNEQFF. CDR3 nucleotide sequence: TGTGCCAGCAGTGCCTCGGGGCGATCAAATGAGCAGTTCTTC.